Reported below is one TCR beta chain. Its matching antigen is unknown. These data originate in a study of shared clonotypes between healthy human individuals. Whole-study findings and limits: Non-shared clonotypes were found to have lower generation probabilities than the clonotypes that were shared by all four of the sorted-subset donors. The sampled material consisted only of blood, and tissue repertoires are likely to differ.

V was shortened by 3 bases and J by 3 bases, with 16 bases between the two germline ends. CDR3 length: 16 residues. Germline-derived CDR1 and CDR2 are KGHSH and LQKENI. Naive CD8 populations comprised CD45RO-negative cells positively selected for CCR7, excluding terminally differentiated effector memory CD45RA+ cells. Healthy HIV-negative adults with no recent acute infections or vaccinations were recruited as donors. Sorted-subset replicate PCR reactions contained 150 to 200 ng DNA, corresponding to about 30,000 T cell genomes. Sequencing was performed with immunoSEQ multiplex PCR; in TCRdb, only in-frame clones are kept and a portion is missing. This sample carries about 2.1 million clones, 93% of them seen once, and the ten largest clones take 1.5% to 2%.

The chain is built from TRBV18 and TRBJ2-3; D not resolved. Sequencing was performed on naive CD8+ T cells from PBMCs. The clonotype was recovered from a man between 18 and 35 years old in good health. Some clones in this sample may be carry-over from other donors' samples. CDR3 bases: TGTGCCAGCTCACCCATGGGCTACGGAACTACAGATACGCAGTATTTT. This sequence encodes CASSPMGYGTTDTQYF.